These 27 T cell receptor beta chains came from one sample sequenced in a study of tumor and adjacent non-tumor tissue in lung cancer. Three rounds of nested PCR, following a modified ARM-PCR protocol, produced the TCRbeta library. TCRdb itself ran the multiplex PCR reads through MiXCR, one entry per CDR3 protein. This table holds 65,000 to 95,000 distinct CDR3 sequences, 65% to 90% found once. No cell sorting was done before RNA was extracted from the tissue. The specimen was lung tumor tissue. These receptors were obtained from a woman aged 45-65 years with non-small cell lung cancer.

Note on this clonotype: Its ends do not fully match the called genes, so a read error is possible. This chain links TRBV11-1 with TRBJ2-1; perhaps TRBD1 as D (5 bases). CDR1 SGHAT and CDR2 FQDESV come from the germline V gene (reference sequence). The CDR3 length is 13 residues. CDR3 sequence: CASTRQRIDEQFF. The CDR3 nucleotides read TGTGCCAGCACCCGACAGAGGATTGATGAGCAATTCTTC.

This clonotype was counted a single time. V gene TRBV29-1 combines with J gene TRBJ2-1, with D uncertain. CDR3 size: 14 residues. Germline V gene sequence: CDR1 SQVTM, CDR2 ANQGSEA. Trimming removed 1 base at V and 4 bases at J, with 11 bases between. Here the CDR3 reads CSVEVLVGYNEQFF. The CDR3 DNA reads TGCAGCGTTGAAGTGCTAGTGGGATACAATGAGCAGTTCTTC.

Notes on this clonotype: At one end, the junction sequence differs from germline, possibly due to a read error. The V gene is TRBV18, the J gene TRBJ2-5; D possibly uses TRBD1 or TRBD2 (5 bases each). The V gene's germline CDR1 is KGHSH and CDR2 LQKENI. CDR3 length: 15 amino acids. The CDR3 sequence: CASSPRLTAGETEYF. As DNA, the CDR3 is TGTGCCAGCTCACCACGCCTGACAGCTGGGGAGACCGAGTACTTC.

Concerning this clonotype itself: Without the conserved terminal phenylalanine or tryptophan, this CDR3 likely stems from a read error. V is TRBV20-1 and J is TRBJ2-7; D not resolved. This CDR3 contains 13 residues. Germline V gives CDR1 DFQATT, CDR2 SNEGSKA (reference sequence). The CDR3 coding sequence is TGCAGCGCTAGAGATGCGGTCTACCCCGAGCAGTACCTC. It translates to CSARDAVYPEQYL.

A word on this clonotype: The junction departs from the called germline gene at one end, perhaps through a read error. CDR3 amino acids: CACRTQDNAYEQYF. DNA of the CDR3: TGTGCCTGCAGAACCCAGGACAACGCCTACGAGCAGTACTTC. The V call is TRBV6-5, the J call TRBJ2-7; TRBD1 is a possible D gene (5 bases). The germline gives CDR1 MNHEY, CDR2 SVGAGI. The CDR3 sequence is 14 residues long.

As for this clonotype: A junction end diverges from the germline sequence, so it may reflect a read error. The CDR3 spells CASRYTGFSRANLLTF. In DNA, the CDR3 is TGTGCCAGCAGGTATACAGGCTTCTCTAGGGCCAACCTCCTGACTTTC. The V gene is TRBV6-5, the J gene TRBJ2-6, with D possibly matching TRBD1 (5 bases). Germline V gives CDR1 MNHEY, CDR2 SVGAGI. CDR3 length: 16 residues.

Concerning this clonotype: This CDR3 fails to terminate in the conserved phenylalanine or tryptophan, so it likely reflects a read error. CDR3: CASSKTGNTEAFI. In DNA, the CDR3 is TGTGCCAGCAGCAAGACAGGGAATACTGAAGCTTTCATT. This rearrangement joins TRBV11-1 to TRBJ1-1, with 7 bases that match TRBD1. J lost 5 bases, V lost 5 bases, and 5 bases had no gene match. Per the germline V gene, CDR1 is SGHAT and CDR2 is FQDESV (reference sequence). This CDR3 region has 13 residues.

In regard to this clonotype: Germline and junction disagree at one end, which may indicate a read error. The V gene is TRBV20-1, the J gene TRBJ2-5, with TRBD2 matching over 8 bases. The germline V gene encodes CDR1 DFQATT and CDR2 SNEGSKA (reference sequence). The CDR3 contains 15 residues. The CDR3 sequence is CSARDNAGGLETQYF. In DNA, the CDR3 is TGCAGTGCTAGAGATAATGCGGGAGGCTTGGAGACACAGTACTTC.

This clonotype came up a few times. A much larger clone differs from this one at a single base, so this may be a read error. The chain uses TRBV30 and TRBJ1-1; D gene ambiguous. CDR3 length: 13 residues. Germline V gene sequence: CDR1 GTSNPN, CDR2 SVGIG (reference sequence). Trimming removed 2 bases from V and 3 bases from J, with 10 bases in between. The CDR3 spells CAWSLLVDTEAFF. DNA of the CDR3: TGTGCCTGGAGTCTATTGGTGGACACTGAAGCTTTCTTT.

In its sample, this clonotype ranks as medium-sized. The CDR3 spells CASSRGQENYSPLHF. In DNA form, the CDR3 reads TGCGCCAGCAGCCGAGGACAGGAGAATTATTCACCCCTCCACTTT. This rearrangement joins TRBV4-1 to TRBJ1-6; 7 nucleotides line up with TRBD1. This CDR3 comprises 15 residues. J lost 8 bases, V lost 4 bases, and 8 bases had no gene match. Germline CDR1 and CDR2: MGHRA and YSYEKL.

This clonotype was seen just once. V usage is TRBV10-3 and J usage is TRBJ2-1; tentatively, D is TRBD2 (5 bases). Trimming removed 6 bases from V and 10 bases from J, with 16 bases in between. The CDR3 is 13 residues long. CDR1 and CDR2 from the germline V gene are ENHRY and SYGVKD. The CDR3 DNA reads TGTGCCATCAGCCCGCGGCAACCGGGGGAGCAGTTCTTC. This codes for CAISPRQPGEQFF.

In its sample, this clonotype was seen once. The chain carries TRBV4-1 and TRBJ2-1; 7 bases fit TRBD2. The CDR3 contains 16 residues. The ends lost 10 bases at V and 4 bases at J; junction bases unmatched: 16. The germline V gene has CDR1 MGHRA and CDR2 YSYEKL. This chain's CDR3 is CAIGQDSASGYNEQFF. In DNA form, the CDR3 reads TGCGCCATCGGCCAAGATTCCGCTAGCGGTTACAATGAGCAGTTCTTC.

In the case of this clonotype: At one boundary the junction diverges from the germline segment, which might be a read error. V and J are TRBV5-4 and TRBJ2-5; TRBD2 aligns across 13 bases. This CDR3 contains 17 residues. Germline assignment: CDR1 SGHNT and CDR2 YYREEE (reference sequence). The CDR3 sequence is CASSSGTSGNLQETLYF. In nucleotides, the CDR3 is TGTGCGAGCAGCTCCGGGACTAGCGGGAACCTACAAGAGACCCTGTACTTC.

In regard to this clonotype: At one end, the junction sequence differs from germline, possibly due to a read error. The chain is built from TRBV20-1 and TRBJ1-6, with D maybe TRBD1 (5 bases). This CDR3 is 20 amino acids long. Looked up from germline, CDR1 is DFQATT and CDR2 is SNEGSKA (reference sequence). CDR3 amino acids: CSARRIGVVPLAEQGSPLHF. The CDR3 coding sequence is TGCAGTGCTCGACGGATTGGGGTCGTGCCTCTGGCGGAGCAGGGATCACCTCTCCACTTT.

This clonotype was observed a few times. This chain connects TRBV4-2 to TRBJ2-7, with D perhaps TRBD1 or TRBD2 (5 bases each). Germline V gene lookup returns CDR1 LGHNA and CDR2 YNFKEQ. This CDR3 contains 14 residues. Deletions cut 5 bases from V and 9 bases from J, with 20 bases between. This CDR3 is CASSGSAGTHGQYF. CDR3 DNA sequence: TGTGCCAGCAGCGGGAGTGCAGGGACCCACGGGCAGTACTTC.

The genes are TRBV6-2 or TRBV6-3 and TRBJ2-4; the match to TRBD2 covers 9 bases. Germline V CDR1 and CDR2: MNHEY, SVGEGT. V was pared by 2 bases and J by 15 bases, with 20 bases of the junction left unmatched. The CDR3 has 17 amino acids. For the CDR3, the DNA is TGTGCCAGCAGTTACGGGGCTAGCGGGATCAGCAAAAACATTTGGTACTTC. This translates into CASSYGASGISKNIWYF.

The chain has TRBV29-1 and TRBJ2-2; 11 bases are shared with TRBD2. The CDR3 runs to 17 residues. Germline V lookup: CDR1 SQVTM, CDR2 ANQGSEA. With V trimmed by 4 bases and J by 2 bases, 9 bases remained unmatched. The CDR3 loop is CSVVQGTSGVNTGELFF. The CDR3 DNA sequence: TGCAGCGTTGTTCAAGGGACTAGCGGAGTCAACACCGGGGAGCTGTTTTTT.

As regards this clonotype: A much larger clone lies one base from this, so it may be a read error. The gene calls are TRBV5-1 and TRBJ2-1; 7 bases agree with TRBD2. The CDR3 length is 14 residues. CDR1 SGHRS and CDR2 YFSETQ come from the germline V gene. CDR3 amino acids: CANSLRGSVDEQFF. The CDR3 DNA reads TGCGCCAACAGCTTACGCGGGAGCGTCGATGAGCAGTTCTTC.

This clonotype occurred many times. The chain recombines TRBV20-1 with TRBJ1-1; TRBD1 matches 7 bases. The trim removed 0 bases at V and 1 base at J, leaving 8 bases unmatched. Germline CDR1 is DFQATT and CDR2 is SNEGSKA (reference sequence). This CDR3 has 16 amino acids. CDR3 sequence: CSARDPVTGTNTEAFF. The CDR3 DNA reads TGCAGTGCTAGAGATCCCGTGACAGGGACGAACACTGAAGCTTTCTTT.

A word on this clonotype: An end of the junction differs from the germline gene, which may be a read error. This chain joins TRBV29-1 and TRBJ1-4, with unresolved D. The CDR3 is 14 amino acids. Germline loops: CDR1 SQVTM, CDR2 ANQGSEA. The CDR3 nucleotides are TGCAGCGCAAGCTCCCGGTACAGTAATGAAACACTGTTTTTT. This translates into CSASSRYSNETLFF.

Concerning this clonotype itself: Its ends do not fully match the called genes, so a read error is possible. The chain joins TRBV20-1 to TRBJ2-7; 8 nucleotides agree with TRBD2. This CDR3 contains 13 residues. The germline CDR1 and CDR2 sequences are DFQATT and SNEGSKA (reference sequence). The CDR3 region has the DNA TGCAATGCCCAAGCGGGGGCGGTCTACGAACAGTACTTC. Protein: CNAQAGAVYEQYF.

About this clonotype: The conserved final phenylalanine or tryptophan is absent from the CDR3, which likely points to a read error. For the CDR3, the DNA is TGTGCCAGCGGGTGGACTGGGCAGACCCAGTACATC. Its protein is CASGWTGQTQYI. V usage is TRBV6-2 or TRBV6-3 and J usage is TRBJ2-5, with D perhaps matching TRBD2 (5 bases). The V gene's germline CDR1 is MNHEY and CDR2 SVGEGT. The germline V and J ends were trimmed by 8 bases and 6 bases, with 13 bases remaining between them. The length of the CDR3 is 12 residues.

On this clonotype: One end of the junction does not line up with germline, which may come from a read error. The chain couples TRBV20-1 to TRBJ2-4; 9 bases are a match to TRBD2. Germline values: CDR1 DFQATT, CDR2 SNEGSKA (reference sequence). The CDR3 runs to 13 residues. DNA for the CDR3: TGCAGTGTCAGACTAGCGGAAGGAAACAATCAGTACTTC. Translation: CSVRLAEGNNQYF.

Notes on this clonotype: The CDR3 carries no conserved terminal phenylalanine or tryptophan, so it likely arises from a read error. The chain is built from TRBV11-2 and TRBJ2-5; D may be TRBD2 (6 bases). CDR3 length: 14 residues. The germline CDR1 and CDR2 sequences are SGHAT and FQNNGV. The CDR3 DNA reads TGTGCCGGCAGCTTCGCGGGATGGCCGGAGACCCAGTACATC. This translates into CAGSFAGWPETQYI.

Turning to this clonotype: The final CDR3 position lacks the conserved phenylalanine or tryptophan, pointing to a likely read error. The V gene is TRBV9, the J gene TRBJ2-5; possibly TRBD1 for D (5 bases). CDR3 length: 15 amino acids. Germline V gene sequence: CDR1 SGDLS, CDR2 YYNGEE. V gave up 0 bases and J gave up 5 bases, with 14 bases separating them. DNA for the CDR3: TGTGCCAGCAGCGTAGGGACAATGGAAAGGGAGACCCAGTACTAC. It yields the protein CASSVGTMERETQYY.

In its sample, this clonotype ranks as medium-sized. The chain links TRBV20-1 to TRBJ2-7; maybe TRBD2 (5 bases). Germline V CDR1 and CDR2: DFQATT, SNEGSKA (reference sequence). V was pared by 1 base and J by 0 bases, with 7 bases between. The CDR3 extends over 13 amino acids. The CDR3 spells CSARGRVSYEQYF. The CDR3, as DNA: TGCAGTGCTAGAGGGCGGGTCTCCTACGAGCAGTACTTC.

To note about this clonotype: One end of the junction does not line up with germline, which may come from a read error. The V and J genes are TRBV10-1 and TRBJ2-4, with 7 bases lining up with TRBD2. CDR3 length equals 13 residues. From germline, CDR1 is WNHNN and CDR2 SYGVQD (reference sequence). The CDR3 DNA follows: TGCGCCAGCAGTGTTTGGGAGGGTAACATTCGGTACTTC. This translates into CASSVWEGNIRYF.